The present TCR beta chain was sequenced within a study of T cell responses to AZD1222 COVID-19 vaccine. General study findings and limits: Spike-specific TCR breadth and depth grew following two AZD1222 doses. Vaccine-associated CD4 TCRs spanned spike, dominant at 160-218 and 743-854. Repertoires were sampled only after the peak T cell response.

CDR3 size: 15 residues. CDR1 is MNHEY and CDR2 is SVGAGI in the germline V gene. The V and J ends lost 5 bases and 0 bases respectively, with 11 bases between them. As concerns this clone: Its specificity is unknown.

Only in-frame clones appear in the TCRdb table, and some are missing; sequencing was by immunoSEQ multiplex PCR. Altogether about 210,000 clones are present, almost 95% being singletons, with the ten largest covering 1% to 1.5%. The specimen comprised peripheral blood, sampled on day 0 of AZD1222 vaccination. The source of this sequence is an adult in good health. J is TRBJ1-5 and V is TRBV6-5, with D unresolved. The CDR3 loop is CASSRLTNSNQPQHF. The CDR3 DNA reads TGTGCCAGCAGTCGCCTGACAAATAGCAATCAGCCCCAGCATTTT.